This TCR beta chain was sequenced for a study of OX40 agonist ivuxolimab in advanced cancers. Study-wide background: Averaging roughly 60 years in age, with a range of about 20 to 90, the cohort was approximately 84% male. Findings and limits, study-wide: The study found among the lowest clonal expansion in partial responders at 0.1-3.0 mg/kg.

The CDR3 totals 15 residues. The V gene's germline CDR1 is SGHVS and CDR2 FQNEAQ. V lost 7 bases, J lost 1 base, and 13 bases lay in between. Blood sampling took place at baseline, cycle 4 day 1, and cycle 7 day 1. TCRdb's copy holds only in-frame clones and misses some; the assay was immunoSEQ multiplex PCR. The repertoire includes about 59,000 clones, about 83% of them detected once, and approximately 30% sits in the top ten. Concerning this clone: Its cognate antigen is unknown.

The TCR sequence derives from an adult with an advanced solid tumor such as melanoma, head and neck, liver or kidney cancer. This sample comprised CD4+ or CD8+ T cells sorted from blood, obtained in a trial of the OX40 agonist ivuxolimab. V and J are TRBV7-8 and TRBJ2-2; tentatively, D is TRBD1 or TRBD2 (5 bases each). The CDR3, as DNA: TGTGCCAGCACTAGAGGGGCAGGGAACACCGGGGAGCTGTTTTTT. Its protein product is CASTRGAGNTGELFF.